Sequencing of this T cell receptor beta chain was carried out in a study of cytomegalovirus exposure and HLA in healthy donors. Looked up from germline, CDR1 is SGHAT and CDR2 is FQNNGV. This CDR3 contains 16 residues. Between the trimmed V and J ends, which lost 1 base and 0 bases, there was a span of 12 bases. On this clone itself: Its cognate antigen is unknown.

Points from the study as a whole: When analyzed later, the rates of TCR association showed variation by HLA locus, with DRB1 the most and HLA-C the fewest. About 150 TCR beta chains were listed as cytomegalovirus-associated.

The PCR contained 60 Vbeta and 13 Jbeta primers. The authors' processing: Tens of millions of unique TCR beta chains, some 9.9 million of them shared, were counted by a later analysis. TCRdb's table, derived via immunoSEQ multiplex PCR, lists solely in-frame clones and lacks some. The V and J calls and clone size come from that table; D and trimming were worked out from the DNA. In the table there are 200,000 to 300,000 clones, about 80% of which are singletons. The sequenced sample consisted of PBMCs. The TCR originated in a woman aged 55 to 70 in good health and CMV-seropositive. The V and J genes are TRBV11-2 and TRBJ1-1; D is undetermined. The CDR3 nucleotides read TGTGCCAGCAGCTTAGTGTCTACACTACTGAACACTGAAGCTTTCTTT. As protein: CASSLVSTLLNTEAFF.